The clone carrying this TCR beta chain was detected once. Its antigen is as yet unknown. The study sampled blood at baseline, cycle 4 day 1, and cycle 7 day 1. The data stem from a study of OX40 agonist ivuxolimab in advanced cancers. Study-level points and caveats: Patients who responded partially at 0.1-3.0 mg/kg showed clonal expansion ranking among the lowest. Within 6 weeks, CD4+ and CD8+ blood T cells expanded clonally at 0.1 to 3.0 mg/kg. CD8+ T cells averaged more expanded clones than CD4+.

Here immunoSEQ multiplex PCR was the method, and the copy in TCRdb shows in-frame clones only, minus some. This repertoire shows 70,000 to 80,000 clones, 80% to 90% found once; its top ten account for approximately 0.86%. CDR3 size: 15 residues. CDR1 and CDR2 (germline): SGHTA, FQGNSA. Trimming removed 0 bases from V and 3 bases from J, with 12 bases in between. The chain combines TRBV7-2 with TRBJ2-7; the D gene could be TRBD1 or TRBD2 (5 bases each). This receptor was taken from an adult with an advanced solid tumor such as melanoma, head and neck, liver or kidney cancer. Sequencing was performed on CD4+ or CD8+ T cells sorted from blood, taken in a trial of the OX40 agonist ivuxolimab. CDR3 sequence reads: CASSLAGTANYEQYF. CDR3 nucleotides: TGTGCCAGCAGCTTAGCAGGGACGGCGAACTACGAGCAGTACTTC.